Presented here are 32 T cell receptor beta chains from one specimen sequenced in a study of cytomegalovirus exposure and HLA in healthy donors. A multiplex PCR was run with 60 Vbeta primers and 13 Jbeta primers. The table came from immunoSEQ multiplex PCR; TCRdb's copy has only in-frame clones and leaves some out. The profile covers 100,000 to 120,000 clones, with about 86% appearing a single time and around 2% taken by the ten largest. Sequenced input: PBMCs. These receptors were taken from a man aged 35 to 55 in good health and CMV-seronegative.

The chain uses TRBV11-1 and TRBJ1-1, with TRBD1 matching 7 bases. The CDR3 has 15 residues. Germline CDR1 and CDR2: SGHAT and FQDESV (reference sequence). The trim removed 5 bases at V and 0 bases at J, leaving 6 bases unmatched. The CDR3 coding sequence is TGTGCCAGCAGCACCCGAGGGACAGTGAACACTGAAGCTTTCTTT. Protein product: CASSTRGTVNTEAFF.

This chain links TRBV4-2 with TRBJ2-3, with 8 bases that match TRBD2. CDR1 and CDR2 from the germline V gene are LGHNA and YNFKEQ. The CDR3 is made up of 18 amino acids. The ends lost 0 bases at V and 4 bases at J; junction bases unmatched: 12. CDR3 coding DNA: TGTGCCAGCAGCCAAGAGGCTGGTGCGGTGCGGGGGGCAGATACGCAGTATTTT. Protein product: CASSQEAGAVRGADTQYF.

The count of this clone is one. This sequence joins TRBV6-5 and TRBJ1-5; D is perhaps TRBD1 (5 bases). Germline V gene data show CDR1 as MNHEY and CDR2 as SVGAGI. The CDR3 spans 15 residues. V was clipped by 4 bases and J by 6 bases, with 16 bases between them. The CDR3: CASSSPGDGGQPQHF. In DNA form, the CDR3 reads TGTGCCAGCAGTTCCCCGGGGGATGGGGGTCAGCCCCAGCATTTT.

This clone was counted a single time. CDR3 bases: TGCGCCAGCAGCTTCCCTTCAGGGATCTCCTACAATGAGCAGTTCTTC. Translated, it gives CASSFPSGISYNEQFF. The chain joins TRBV5-1 to TRBJ2-1, with a weak D call TRBD1 (5 bases). Germline CDR1 is SGHRS and CDR2 is YFSETQ. CDR3 size: 16 residues. V lost 2 bases to trimming and J lost 0 bases, with 12 bases between them.

The J gene is TRBJ1-6, the V gene TRBV5-4; D remains ambiguous. The CDR3 length is 14 residues. Trimming pared 4 bases from V and 0 bases from J, leaving 5 bases between. CDR1 and CDR2 (germline): SGHNT, YYREEE (reference sequence). The CDR3 DNA is TGTGCCAGCAGCCTAAGCTCCTATAATTCACCCCTCCACTTT. The encoded protein is CASSLSSYNSPLHF. The variable domain in full, with the rest retrieved from reference TRBV5-4 and TRBJ1-6, is ETGVTQSPTHLIKTRGQQVTLRCSSQSGHNTVSWYQQALGQGPQFIFQYYREEENGRGNFPPRFSGLQFPNYSSELNVNALELDDSALYLCASSLSSYNSPLHFGNGTRLTVT.

The chain uses TRBV4-2 and TRBJ1-5, with D tentatively TRBD1 (6 bases). This CDR3 has 14 amino acids. The V gene lost 4 bases and the J gene lost 6 bases, with 13 bases spanning the gap. The germline V gene encodes CDR1 LGHNA and CDR2 YNFKEQ. CDR3 loop: CASSPGQTGQPQHF. In DNA, the CDR3 is TGTGCCAGCAGCCCTGGACAGACAGGTCAGCCCCAGCATTTT.

V usage is TRBV28 and J usage is TRBJ1-3, with 7 bases aligning to TRBD1. J gave up 8 bases and V 6 bases, and 7 bases lay outside the gene matches. Germline CDR1 is MDHEN and CDR2 is SYDVKM. CDR3 length: 13 amino acids. The CDR3 region has the DNA TGTGCCAGCAGGACAGGGAAGAGAGACACCATATATTTT. Protein sequence: CASRTGKRDTIYF. Supplemented by reference TRBV28 and TRBJ1-3, the full variable domain reads DVKVTQSSRYLVKRTGEKVFLECVQDMDHENMFWYRQDPGLGLRLIYFSYDVKMKEKGDIPEGYSVSREKKERFSLILESASTNQTSMYLCASRTGKRDTIYFGEGSWLTVV.

This chain connects TRBV28 to TRBJ1-1; the D gene is possibly TRBD1 (6 bases). V was pared by 7 bases and J by 3 bases, with 18 bases between. This CDR3 comprises 15 residues. Germline V lookup: CDR1 MDHEN, CDR2 SYDVKM. The CDR3 sequence: CASITPRGAYTEAFF. In DNA, the CDR3 is TGTGCCAGCATTACCCCCCGGGGGGCGTACACTGAAGCTTTCTTT.

The rearrangement links TRBV28 to TRBJ1-1; D might be TRBD1 (5 bases). The V gene's germline CDR1 is MDHEN and CDR2 SYDVKM. The CDR3 consists of 16 residues. V was shortened by 5 bases and J by 0 bases, with 16 bases between the two germline ends. The CDR3 spells CASSLPYDSLNTEAFF. CDR3 bases: TGTGCCAGCAGTCTACCCTACGACAGCTTGAACACTGAAGCTTTCTTT.

This clone has just one count. This chain connects TRBV5-1 to TRBJ2-5; 9 bases match TRBD2. After removal of 4 bases from V and 7 bases from J, the junction contained 11 bases not matched to a gene. CDR1 is SGHRS, CDR2 YFSETQ, per germline. The CDR3 totals 15 residues. CDR3 sequence: CASSPRERGAGTQYF. In DNA form, the CDR3 reads TGCGCCAGCAGCCCGAGGGAGCGGGGGGCCGGGACCCAGTACTTC.

This chain joins TRBV5-1 and TRBJ2-1; 7 bases match TRBD2. The CDR3 has 15 residues. V shed 0 bases, J shed 7 bases, and the junction held 7 bases outside the gene matches. CDR1 is SGHRS and CDR2 is YFSETQ in the germline V gene. Here the CDR3 DNA reads TGCGCCAGCAGCTTGGACCCGGGACTACCGAATGAGCAGTTCTTC. This encodes CASSLDPGLPNEQFF.

This chain uses TRBV5-1 with TRBJ1-6, with a possible D match to TRBD1 (5 bases). This CDR3 spans 14 amino acids. The germline V gene encodes CDR1 SGHRS and CDR2 YFSETQ. Trimming took 2 bases from V and 10 from J, leaving 13 bases between them. CDR3 sequence reads: CASSLTGVESPLHF. The CDR3 DNA follows: TGCGCCAGCAGCTTAACGGGGGTCGAGTCACCCCTCCACTTT.

V gene TRBV6-6 combines with J gene TRBJ2-2; possible D gene TRBD2, 5 bases. The CDR3 runs 14 residues. The germline V and J ends were trimmed by 2 bases and 3 bases, with 7 bases remaining between them. Germline V gene sequence: CDR1 MNHNY, CDR2 SVGAGI (reference sequence). The CDR3 here is CASSYELDTGELFF. CDR3 coding DNA: TGTGCCAGCAGTTACGAACTAGACACCGGGGAGCTGTTTTTT.

The V and J genes are TRBV29-1 and TRBJ1-5; 9 positions match TRBD1. Trimming took 5 bases from V and 6 from J; bases not matched to a gene: 5. Germline assignment: CDR1 SQVTM and CDR2 ANQGSEA. The CDR3 length is 13 residues. The DNA of the CDR3 is TGCAGCGTTCCGGGACAGGGAGGTCAGCCCCAGCATTTT. Its protein is CSVPGQGGQPQHF.

The chain links TRBV30 to TRBJ1-5; D possibly corresponds to TRBD1 (6 bases). Germline V gives CDR1 GTSNPN, CDR2 SVGIG (reference sequence). The ends were cut back, 6 bases at V and 7 bases at J, with 16 bases in the middle. This CDR3 contains 13 residues. The CDR3 spells CACNTGTKQPQHF. CDR3 bases: TGTGCCTGCAACACAGGGACGAAGCAGCCCCAGCATTTT.

V usage is TRBV5-1 and J usage is TRBJ1-3; D is unclear. Per the germline V gene, CDR1 is SGHRS and CDR2 is YFSETQ. The CDR3 totals 14 residues. V dropped 0 bases and J dropped 2 bases, with 6 bases sitting between them. CDR3: CASSLESAGNTIYF. The CDR3 bases are TGCGCCAGCAGCTTGGAGAGCGCTGGAAACACCATATATTTT.

The chain joins TRBV5-4 to TRBJ1-1; D is perhaps TRBD1 (5 bases). V dropped 1 base and J dropped 5 bases, with 6 bases sitting between them. The CDR3 has 12 residues. Germline assignment: CDR1 SGHNT and CDR2 YYREEE (reference sequence). CDR3 amino acids: CASSLKGTEAFF. In DNA, the CDR3 is TGTGCCAGCAGCTTGAAGGGGACTGAAGCTTTCTTT.

This clone was counted a single time. Other DNA sequences in this sample translate to the same CDR3. The V call is TRBV4-1, the J call TRBJ1-6; TRBD1 aligns across 7 bases. The CDR3 has 15 residues. V dropped 4 bases and J dropped 6; count of bases not matched to a gene: 6. CDR1 is MGHRA, CDR2 YSYEKL, per germline. CDR3 protein: CASSRDGTANSPLHF. The DNA for the CDR3 is TGCGCCAGCAGCCGCGACGGGACAGCTAATTCACCCCTCCACTTT.

In its sample, this clone was seen a few times. V usage is TRBV6-5 and J usage is TRBJ1-1; 7 nucleotides align to TRBD1. The CDR3 spans 13 residues. V was clipped by 3 bases and J by 9 bases; unmatched bases: 7. Germline loops: CDR1 MNHEY, CDR2 SVGAGI. The CDR3 spells CASSYFAGGKAFF. CDR3 DNA sequence: TGTGCCAGCAGTTATTTCGCAGGGGGAAAAGCTTTCTTT.

The CDR3 reads CASSLDPLYGYTF. The DNA for the CDR3 is TGTGCCAGCAGCTTAGATCCCCTATATGGCTACACCTTC. This sequence joins TRBV7-9 and TRBJ1-2; D uncertain. This CDR3 contains 13 residues. The germline CDR1 and CDR2 sequences are SEHNR and FQNEAQ (reference sequence). Trimming removed 1 base at V and 5 bases at J, with 8 bases between.

The gene calls are TRBV6-5 and TRBJ1-5; 7 nucleotides align to TRBD1. V dropped 5 bases and J dropped 4; count of bases not matched to a gene: 5. Germline values: CDR1 MNHEY, CDR2 SVGAGI. The CDR3 runs 14 residues. CDR3 loop: CASSTGQRNQPQHF. The CDR3 bases are TGTGCCAGCAGTACGGGACAGAGAAATCAGCCCCAGCATTTT.

V usage is TRBV29-1 and J usage is TRBJ1-5, with 8 bases that match TRBD1. The CDR3 totals 13 residues. Germline CDR1 SQVTM, CDR2 ANQGSEA. The V and J ends lost 3 bases and 7 bases, in that order; junction bases with no gene match: 5. The CDR3 DNA follows: TGCAGCGTTGAGACAGGGGTTGGCCAGCCCCAGCATTTT. The encoded protein is CSVETGVGQPQHF.

The chain uses TRBV6-1 and TRBJ2-1; 9 nucleotides agree with TRBD2. Trimming cost V 6 bases and J 10 bases; bases outside gene matches: 7. The CDR3 runs to 13 residues. Germline V gene lookup returns CDR1 MNHNS and CDR2 SASEGT. The CDR3 nucleotides read TGTGCCAGCAGGAACGCGGGGGGGGGAGAGCAGTTCTTC. It is translated as CASRNAGGGEQFF.

The rearrangement joins TRBV28 to TRBJ2-2; D remains ambiguous. The CDR3 contains 12 residues. CDR1 is MDHEN, CDR2 SYDVKM, per germline. V dropped 3 bases and J dropped 4 bases, with 3 bases sitting between them. Written as DNA, the CDR3 is TGTGCCAGCAGTTTTAGCACCGGGGAGCTGTTTTTT. Amino acids: CASSFSTGELFF.

The chain uses TRBV7-2 and TRBJ2-7; 7 nucleotides line up with TRBD1. V was clipped by 5 bases and J by 3 bases; unmatched bases: 10. Looked up from germline, CDR1 is SGHTA and CDR2 is FQGNSA. The CDR3 runs to 15 residues. The CDR3 here is CASSPRQGLGYEQYF. CDR3 DNA sequence: TGTGCCAGCAGCCCGCGACAGGGATTGGGCTACGAGCAGTACTTC.

The rearrangement uses TRBV28 and TRBJ2-1; 16 nucleotides agree with TRBD2. The V and J ends lost 4 bases and 8 bases, in that order; junction bases with no gene match: 5. Germline V lookup: CDR1 MDHEN, CDR2 SYDVKM. The CDR3 length is 16 residues. The DNA for the CDR3 is TGTGCCAGCAGTTCCGGGACTAGCGGGGGGGCGGATGAGCAGTTCTTC. It codes for CASSSGTSGGADEQFF.

The CDR3 spells CASSPQGNQPQHF. As DNA, the CDR3 is TGTGCCAGCAGCCCACAGGGAAATCAGCCCCAGCATTTT. The rearrangement joins TRBV7-9 to TRBJ1-5, with D possibly TRBD1 on 6 matching bases. In germline, CDR1 is SEHNR, CDR2 FQNEAQ (reference sequence). The CDR3 spans 13 residues. V lost 5 bases and J 4 bases, leaving 9 bases between the germline ends.

The chain joins TRBV6-1 to TRBJ1-2; D is undetermined. This CDR3 region has 13 residues. Germline V gives CDR1 MNHNS, CDR2 SASEGT. Trimming removed 4 bases at V and 3 bases at J, with 9 bases between. The CDR3 protein is CASSGGRDYGYTF. As DNA, the CDR3 is TGTGCCAGCAGTGGAGGGCGGGACTATGGCTACACCTTC.

The rearrangement links TRBV19 to TRBJ2-7; TRBD2 might be the D (6 bases). Per germline, CDR1 LNHDA and CDR2 SQIVND (reference sequence). CDR3 length: 13 amino acids. Trimming pared 5 bases from V and 2 bases from J, leaving 10 bases between. CDR3 DNA: TGTGCCAGTAGTCCGACGGGGGCCTACGAGCAGTACTTC. It codes for CASSPTGAYEQYF.

The rearrangement joins TRBV6-6 to TRBJ1-5; TRBD1 matches 7 bases. V lost 6 bases and J lost 3; bases outside the gene matches: 2. Germline CDR1 MNHNY, CDR2 SVGAGI (reference sequence). The CDR3 has 13 amino acids. The CDR3 nucleotides read TGTGCCAGCAGAGACAGGGCCAATCAGCCCCAGCATTTT. Protein product: CASRDRANQPQHF.

This chain connects TRBV7-9 to TRBJ1-4; no clear D. Germline loops: CDR1 SEHNR, CDR2 FQNEAQ (reference sequence). With 2 bases removed from V and 7 bases from J, the gap between germline ends came to 8 bases. The CDR3 contains 13 residues. This CDR3 reads CASSLRDVEKLFF. CDR3 nucleotide sequence: TGTGCCAGCAGCTTACGGGATGTTGAAAAACTGTTTTTT.

This clone was seen a handful of times. V and J are TRBV25-1 and TRBJ2-1; D remains unclear. Trimming removed 4 bases at V and 0 bases at J, with 7 bases between. The germline CDR1 and CDR2 sequences are MGHDK and SYGVNS. The CDR3 extends over 14 amino acids. CDR3 loop: CASSVDSSYNEQFF. The CDR3 region has the DNA TGTGCCAGCAGTGTCGATAGCTCCTACAATGAGCAGTTCTTC. Full variable domain (missing parts from reference TRBV25-1 and TRBJ2-1): EADIYQTPRYLVIGTGKKITLECSQTMGHDKMYWYQQDPGMELHLIHYSYGVNSTEKGDLSSESTVSRIRTEHFPLTLESARPSHTSQYLCASSVDSSYNEQFFGPGTRLTVL.